Listed below are T cell receptor beta chains from one sample, sequenced in a study of control samples from healthy donors and cancer patients. This table comes from immunoSEQ multiplex PCR, and its TCRdb copy is limited to in-frame clones, with some not included. The table lists approximately 170,000 clones, around 94% of them singletons. Source material: blood. These receptor sequences come from a young man in good health. Each CDR3 is given with its conserved first and last residue. A D gene is named only where the DNA matches it firmly. Clone size is given for some rows only: seen once, a few or many times, or a class if the clone is expanded.

V gene	CDR3 length	clone size	D gene	J gene	CDR3 protein	CDR3 DNA
TRBV19	17	-	-	TRBJ1-5	CASSTLDTHLSNQPQHF	TGTGCCAGTAGTACCCTCGACACTCACCTTAGCAATCAGCCCCAGCATTTT
TRBV25-1	13	-	-	TRBJ1-2	CASSLTGNYGYTF	TGTGCCAGCAGTCTGACCGGGAACTATGGCTACACCTTC
TRBV7-2	14	-	-	TRBJ2-7	CASSFPFKAYEQYF	TGTGCCAGCAGCTTCCCCTTCAAGGCCTACGAGCAGTACTTC
TRBV2	13	-	-	TRBJ1-6	CAGLRRPYSPLHF	TGTGCGGGGCTGAGGAGACCGTATTCACCCCTCCACTTT
TRBV18	13	-	-	TRBJ2-5	CASSPATDGTQYF	TGTGCCAGCTCACCAGCGACGGACGGGACCCAGTACTTC
TRBV7-2	15	-	-	TRBJ2-5	CASSHWTAGGETQYF	TGTGCCAGCAGCCATTGGACAGCCGGGGGCGAGACCCAGTACTTC
TRBV10-3	12	-	-	TRBJ1-1	CAISEIDSEAFF	TGTGCCATCAGTGAGATAGACAGTGAAGCTTTCTTT
TRBV28	13	-	TRBD1	TRBJ1-1	CASGGQGNTEAFF	TGTGCCAGCGGGGGACAGGGAAACACTGAAGCTTTCTTT
TRBV7-9	14	-	-	TRBJ2-4	CASSLGLAKNIQYF	TGTGCCAGCAGCTTAGGGTTAGCCAAAAACATTCAGTACTTC
TRBV18	15	-	-	TRBJ1-2	CASSPLYRTNYGYTF	TGTGCCAGCTCACCGCTCTACAGGACTAACTATGGCTACACCTTC
TRBV5-1	15	-	TRBD1	TRBJ2-7	CASSFSGTGAHEQYF	TGCGCCAGCAGCTTTTCCGGGACAGGGGCACACGAGCAGTACTTC
TRBV6-5	13	-	TRBD1	TRBJ1-1	CASRTPGQPEAFF	TGTGCCAGCAGGACTCCGGGACAGCCTGAAGCTTTCTTT
TRBV7-9	14	-	-	TRBJ1-1	CASSLEVANTEAFF	TGTGCCAGCAGCTTAGAGGTAGCGAACACTGAAGCTTTCTTT
TRBV28	16	-	TRBD1	TRBJ1-3	CASSLYRTGSGNTIYF	TGTGCCAGCAGTTTATATCGGACAGGGTCTGGAAACACCATATATTTT
TRBV5-1	17	-	TRBD2	TRBJ2-1	CASSLGLAGVAYNEQFF	TGCGCCAGCAGCTTGGGACTAGCGGGAGTAGCCTACAATGAGCAGTTCTTC
TRBV6-5	13	-	-	TRBJ1-5	CASSMSWGQPQHF	TGTGCCAGCAGCATGTCCTGGGGTCAGCCCCAGCATTTT
TRBV27	14	-	TRBD1	TRBJ1-5	CASTADRINQPQHF	TGTGCCAGCACCGCGGACAGGATCAATCAGCCCCAGCATTTT
TRBV27	15	-	TRBD1	TRBJ1-4	CASSQDRGSSEKLFF	TGTGCCAGCAGCCAAGACAGGGGGTCAAGTGAAAAACTGTTTTTT
TRBV6-5	14	-	-	TRBJ1-1	CASSWGGDHTEAFF	TGTGCCAGCAGTTGGGGCGGGGACCACACTGAAGCTTTCTTT
TRBV29-1	11	-	-	TRBJ1-2	CSVDGAYGYTF	TGCAGCGTTGACGGCGCCTATGGCTACACCTTC
TRBV6-1	14	-	-	TRBJ2-3	CASSELRPWDTQYF	TGTGCCAGCAGTGAACTTCGACCCTGGGATACGCAGTATTTT
TRBV9	15	-	-	TRBJ2-7	CASSVEAGSMNEQYF	TGTGCCAGCAGCGTAGAGGCCGGGAGCATGAACGAGCAGTACTTC
TRBV7-9	12	-	TRBD1	TRBJ1-2	CASSRGGGGYTF	TGTGCCAGCAGCAGAGGGGGCGGTGGCTACACCTTC
TRBV5-1	13	-	-	TRBJ1-2	CASSSGNTYGYTF	TGCGCCAGCAGCTCAGGGAATACCTATGGCTACACCTTC
TRBV25-1	17	once	-	TRBJ1-4	CASSASIAHSHNEKLFF	TGTGCCAGCAGTGCCTCGATTGCGCACAGCCATAATGAAAAACTGTTTTTT
TRBV4-1	15	-	-	TRBJ1-4	CASSQDTPGWEKLFF	TGCGCCAGCAGCCAAGATACCCCGGGATGGGAAAAACTGTTTTTT
TRBV30	11	once	-	TRBJ2-3	CAWGDGLKQYF	TGTGCCTGGGGGGACGGGTTAAAGCAGTATTTT
TRBV5-5	14	-	-	TRBJ2-1	CASSSPGGGNEQFF	TGTGCCAGCAGCTCCCCAGGGGGGGGCAATGAGCAGTTCTTC
TRBV2	13	-	TRBD2	TRBJ2-3	CASRRGGPDTQYF	TGTGCCAGCAGGCGGGGGGGCCCAGATACGCAGTATTTT
TRBV27	15	-	TRBD1	TRBJ2-7	CASSLSWQGVHEQYF	TGTGCCAGCAGTTTATCTTGGCAGGGGGTCCACGAGCAGTACTTC
TRBV10-1	13	-	-	TRBJ2-1	CASSESRRNEQFF	TGCGCCAGCAGTGAGTCAAGGAGAAATGAGCAGTTCTTC
TRBV6-5	14	-	-	TRBJ1-6	CASRDGLPGSPLHF	TGTGCCAGCAGGGACGGACTGCCTGGTTCACCCCTCCACTTT
TRBV28	16	-	-	TRBJ2-1	CATSRNGGPSYNEQFF	TGTGCCACCTCCAGAAACGGGGGGCCGTCCTACAATGAGCAGTTCTTC
TRBV7-2	15	-	TRBD1	TRBJ2-7	CASSLVRDRSYEQYF	TGTGCCAGCAGCTTAGTGAGGGACAGAAGCTACGAGCAGTACTTC
TRBV28	16	-	-	TRBJ1-4	CASNERVGTLNEKLFF	TGTGCCAGCAACGAGAGGGTAGGGACTCTTAATGAAAAACTGTTTTTT
TRBV3-1/TRBV3-2	16	-	-	TRBJ2-7	CASSSTTVDKTYEQYF	TGTGCCAGCAGCTCGACGACAGTGGATAAAACCTACGAGCAGTACTTC
TRBV5-4	15	-	-	TRBJ1-3	CASSDGIHSGNTIYF	TGTGCCAGCAGCGACGGGATTCACTCTGGAAACACCATATATTTT
TRBV5-6	18	-	-	TRBJ2-2	CASSFGAGTPMNTGELFF	TGTGCCAGCAGCTTTGGTGCGGGAACACCGATGAACACCGGGGAGCTGTTTTTT
TRBV5-1	14	-	-	TRBJ1-1	CASSLFGGDTEAFF	TGCGCCAGCAGCTTGTTTGGGGGGGACACTGAAGCTTTCTTT
TRBV7-6	17	once	-	TRBJ2-3	CASSLGTGLSSADTQYF	TGTGCCAGCAGCTTAGGTACGGGTCTTAGCTCTGCGGATACGCAGTATTTT
TRBV5-5	14	-	-	TRBJ2-2	CASSWDPAAGELFF	TGTGCCAGCAGCTGGGACCCCGCGGCCGGGGAGCTGTTTTTT
TRBV2	12	-	-	TRBJ2-7	CASSEARYEQYF	TGTGCCAGCAGTGAAGCGCGCTACGAGCAGTACTTC
TRBV4-1	14	-	TRBD2	TRBJ2-7	CASRAAGGSYEQYF	TGCGCCTCCCGAGCAGCGGGGGGCTCCTACGAGCAGTACTTC
TRBV7-2	12	-	TRBD1	TRBJ2-7	CASSQTGSEQYF	TGTGCCAGCAGCCAGACAGGGAGCGAGCAGTACTTC
TRBV27	13	-	-	TRBJ2-7	CASALGWSYEQYF	TGTGCCAGTGCCCTGGGGTGGTCCTACGAGCAGTACTTC
TRBV28	11	-	-	TRBJ1-1	CASSFRAEAFF	TGTGCCAGCAGTTTCAGGGCTGAAGCTTTCTTT
TRBV5-3	15	-	-	TRBJ1-6	CARSLHPGFNSPLHF	TGTGCCAGAAGCCTACACCCAGGGTTCAATTCACCCCTCCACTTT
TRBV27	15	-	TRBD1	TRBJ1-6	CASSRGTGDRSPLHF	TGTGCCAGCAGTCGGGGGACAGGGGATCGATCACCCCTCCACTTT
TRBV19	15	-	TRBD1	TRBJ1-5	CASSRDRVKDQPQHF	TGTGCCAGTAGTAGGGACAGGGTCAAGGATCAGCCCCAGCATTTT
TRBV7-8	16	-	TRBD1	TRBJ2-3	CASSLAGRGRRYTQYF	TGTGCCAGCAGCTTAGCGGGCAGGGGGCGAAGGTATACGCAGTATTTT
TRBV18	15	-	TRBD2	TRBJ2-1	CASSPTSGSINEQFF	TGTGCCAGCTCACCGACTAGCGGGAGTATCAATGAGCAGTTCTTC
TRBV6-5	15	-	-	TRBJ2-5	CASSYGQRTEETQYF	TGTGCCAGCAGTTACGGGCAGAGGACAGAAGAGACCCAGTACTTC
TRBV6-2/TRBV6-3	18	-	TRBD2	TRBJ2-2	CASSYSPLAGANTGELFF	TGTGCCAGCAGTTACTCCCCGCTGGCGGGGGCGAACACCGGGGAGCTGTTTTTT
TRBV21-1	16	once	-	TRBJ2-3	CASTYATERGTDTQYF	TGTGCCAGCACCTACGCCACCGAAAGGGGCACAGATACGCAGTATTTT
TRBV30	13	-	-	TRBJ1-1	CAWRRTEGTEAFF	TGTGCCTGGAGAAGAACGGAGGGCACTGAAGCTTTCTTT
TRBV6-6	15	-	-	TRBJ1-5	CASSYSSGLWQPQHF	TGTGCCAGCAGTTACTCGAGTGGACTTTGGCAGCCCCAGCATTTT
TRBV7-2	13	-	-	TRBJ1-1	CASSSVVATEAFF	TGTGCCAGCAGCTCAGTGGTCGCCACTGAAGCTTTCTTT
TRBV6-2/TRBV6-3	14	once	-	TRBJ2-7	CASSYADGSYEQYF	TGTGCCAGCAGTTACGCCGACGGCTCCTACGAGCAGTACTTC
TRBV2	18	-	TRBD1	TRBJ1-2	CASSEPRDRSFRGYGYTF	TGTGCCAGCAGTGAACCCCGGGACAGGTCCTTTCGTGGTTATGGCTACACCTTC